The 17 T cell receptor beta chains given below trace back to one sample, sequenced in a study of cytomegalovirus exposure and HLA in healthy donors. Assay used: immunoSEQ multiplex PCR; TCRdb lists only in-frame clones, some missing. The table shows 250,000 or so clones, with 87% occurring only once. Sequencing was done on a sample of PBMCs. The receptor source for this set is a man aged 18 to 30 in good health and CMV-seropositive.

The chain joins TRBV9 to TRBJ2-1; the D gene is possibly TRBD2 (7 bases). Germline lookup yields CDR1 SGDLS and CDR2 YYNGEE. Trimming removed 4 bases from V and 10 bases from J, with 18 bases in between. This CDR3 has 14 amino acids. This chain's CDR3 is CASSRGEGRGEQFF. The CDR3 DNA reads TGTGCCAGCAGCAGGGGGGAGGGCCGAGGGGAGCAGTTCTTC.

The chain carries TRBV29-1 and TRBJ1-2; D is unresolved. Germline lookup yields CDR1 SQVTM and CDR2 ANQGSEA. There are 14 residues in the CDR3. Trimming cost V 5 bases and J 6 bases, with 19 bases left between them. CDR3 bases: TGCAGCGTTTCTGTTGGGTGGGTCTCGGATGGCTACACCTTC. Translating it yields CSVSVGWVSDGYTF.

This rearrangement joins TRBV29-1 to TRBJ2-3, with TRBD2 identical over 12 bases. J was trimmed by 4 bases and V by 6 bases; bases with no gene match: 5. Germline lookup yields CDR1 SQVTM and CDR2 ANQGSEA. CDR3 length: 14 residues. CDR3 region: CSVTTSGSADTQYF. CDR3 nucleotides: TGCAGCGTGACGACTAGCGGGAGCGCAGATACGCAGTATTTT.

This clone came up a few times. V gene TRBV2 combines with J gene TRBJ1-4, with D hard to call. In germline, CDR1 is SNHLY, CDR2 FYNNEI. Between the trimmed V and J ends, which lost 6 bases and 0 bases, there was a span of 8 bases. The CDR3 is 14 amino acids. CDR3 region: CASRGVATNEKLFF. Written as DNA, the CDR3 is TGTGCCAGCAGAGGAGTAGCAACTAATGAAAAACTGTTTTTT.

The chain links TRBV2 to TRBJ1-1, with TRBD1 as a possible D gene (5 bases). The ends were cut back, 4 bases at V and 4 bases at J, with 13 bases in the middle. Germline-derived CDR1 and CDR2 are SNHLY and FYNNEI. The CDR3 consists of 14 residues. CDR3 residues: CASSVWGRRTEAFF. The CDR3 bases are TGTGCCAGCAGTGTGTGGGGCCGGCGCACTGAAGCTTTCTTT. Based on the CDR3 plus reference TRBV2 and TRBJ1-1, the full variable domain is EPEVTQTPSHQVTQMGQEVILRCVPISNHLYFYWYRQILGQKVEFLVSFYNNEISEKSEIFDDQFSVERPDGSNFTLKIRSTKLEDSAMYFCASSVWGRRTEAFFGQGTRLTVV.

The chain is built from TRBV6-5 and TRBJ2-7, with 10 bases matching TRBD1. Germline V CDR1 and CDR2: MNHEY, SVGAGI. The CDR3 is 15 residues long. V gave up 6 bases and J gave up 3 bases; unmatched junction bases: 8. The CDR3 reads CASRVSDRGNYEQYF. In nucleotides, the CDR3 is TGTGCCAGCAGGGTATCGGACAGGGGGAACTACGAGCAGTACTTC.

CDR3 bases: TGTGCCAGCAGCTGGATATACAATGAGCAGTTCTTC. It is translated as CASSWIYNEQFF. The rearrangement links TRBV7-2 to TRBJ2-1, with no clear D. Germline V gene sequence: CDR1 SGHTA, CDR2 FQGNSA. V shed 4 bases and J shed 4 bases, with 5 bases lying between them. This CDR3 has 12 residues.

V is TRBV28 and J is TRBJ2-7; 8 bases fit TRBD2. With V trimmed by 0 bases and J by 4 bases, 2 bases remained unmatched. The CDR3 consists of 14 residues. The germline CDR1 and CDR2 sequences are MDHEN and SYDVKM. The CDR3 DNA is TGTGCCAGCAGTTTATGGCGGGGGGCGTACGAGCAGTACTTC. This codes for CASSLWRGAYEQYF.

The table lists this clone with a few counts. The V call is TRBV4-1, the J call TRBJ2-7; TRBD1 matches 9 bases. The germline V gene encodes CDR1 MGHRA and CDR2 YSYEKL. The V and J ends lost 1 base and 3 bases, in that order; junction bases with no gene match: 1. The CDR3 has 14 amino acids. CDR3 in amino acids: CASSQGGQGYEQYF. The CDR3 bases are TGCGCCAGCAGCCAAGGGGGACAGGGCTACGAGCAGTACTTC.

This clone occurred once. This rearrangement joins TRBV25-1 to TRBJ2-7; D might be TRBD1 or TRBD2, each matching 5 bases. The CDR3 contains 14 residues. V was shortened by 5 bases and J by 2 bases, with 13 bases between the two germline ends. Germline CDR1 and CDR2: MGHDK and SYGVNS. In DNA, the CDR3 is TGTGCCAGCAGTCGCCAGGGACCAACCTACGAGCAGTACTTC. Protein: CASSRQGPTYEQYF.

CDR3 nucleotides: TGTGCCAGCAGTCCCGAGGGACTAGCGGGAGTGATAGATACGCAGTATTTT. This encodes CASSPEGLAGVIDTQYF. The gene calls are TRBV27 and TRBJ2-3; TRBD2 matches 14 bases. Trimming took 5 bases from V and 5 from J; bases not matched to a gene: 9. This CDR3 region has 17 residues. From germline, CDR1 is MNHEY and CDR2 SMNVEV (reference sequence).

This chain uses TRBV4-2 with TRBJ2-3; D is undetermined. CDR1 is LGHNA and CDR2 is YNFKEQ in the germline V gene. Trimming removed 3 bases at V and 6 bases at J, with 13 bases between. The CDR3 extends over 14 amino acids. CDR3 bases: TGTGCCAGCAGCCAGCCGTTGATCGGCGATACGCAGTATTTT. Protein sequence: CASSQPLIGDTQYF.

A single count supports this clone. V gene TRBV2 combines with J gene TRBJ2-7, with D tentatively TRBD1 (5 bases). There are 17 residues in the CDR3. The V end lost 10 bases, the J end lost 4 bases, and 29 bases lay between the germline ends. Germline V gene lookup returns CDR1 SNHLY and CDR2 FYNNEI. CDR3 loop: CATQAFILETDPYEQYF. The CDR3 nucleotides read TGTGCCACCCAGGCCTTCATTCTCGAGACAGACCCTTACGAGCAGTACTTC. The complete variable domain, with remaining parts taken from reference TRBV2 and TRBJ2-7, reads EPEVTQTPSHQVTQMGQEVILRCVPISNHLYFYWYRQILGQKVEFLVSFYNNEISEKSEIFDDQFSVERPDGSNFTLKIRSTKLEDSAMYFCATQAFILETDPYEQYFGPGTRLTVT.

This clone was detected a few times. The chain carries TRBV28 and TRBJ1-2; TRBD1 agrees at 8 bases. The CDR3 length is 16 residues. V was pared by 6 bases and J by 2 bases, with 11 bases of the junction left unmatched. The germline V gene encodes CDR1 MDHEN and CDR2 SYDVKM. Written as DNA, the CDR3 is TGTGCCAGCAGCGAACAGGGGGAGGGATTAAACTATGGCTACACCTTC. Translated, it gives CASSEQGEGLNYGYTF.

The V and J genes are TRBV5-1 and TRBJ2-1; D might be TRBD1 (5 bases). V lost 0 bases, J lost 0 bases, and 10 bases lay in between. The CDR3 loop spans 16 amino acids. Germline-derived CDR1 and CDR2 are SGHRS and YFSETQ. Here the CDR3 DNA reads TGCGCCAGCAGCTTGGGGGGCTCGCACTCCTACAATGAGCAGTTCTTC. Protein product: CASSLGGSHSYNEQFF.

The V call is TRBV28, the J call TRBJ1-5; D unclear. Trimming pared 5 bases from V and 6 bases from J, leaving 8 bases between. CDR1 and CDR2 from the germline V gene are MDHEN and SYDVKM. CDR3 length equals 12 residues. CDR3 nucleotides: TGTGCCAGCAGTGCTAGAGCTCAGCCCCAGCATTTT. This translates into CASSARAQPQHF.

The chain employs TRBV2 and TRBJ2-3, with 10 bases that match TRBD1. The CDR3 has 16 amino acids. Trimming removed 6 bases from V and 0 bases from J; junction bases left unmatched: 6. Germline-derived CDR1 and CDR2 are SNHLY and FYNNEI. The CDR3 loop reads CASRVTGGASTDTQYF. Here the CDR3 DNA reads TGTGCCAGCAGGGTGACAGGGGGCGCGAGCACAGATACGCAGTATTTT.